Listed below are T cell receptor beta chains from one sample, sequenced in a study of T cells in Graves' hyperthyroidism and ophthalmopathy. TCRdb re-derived calls from the multiplex PCR reads in MiXCR, one entry per CDR3 protein. The table includes about 580,000 distinct CDR3 sequences, more than 45% detected once. The sequenced material came from peripheral blood or thyroid tissue (not recorded which). The receptors originated from a woman aged 18-29 years with Graves' hyperthyroidism. The CDR3 runs from the conserved cysteine through the conserved F or W. D genes are given only for firm matches. Size is omitted from some rows. Given values are once, few, many or a class for expanded clones.

TRBJ1-1,TRBV20-1,many,-,TGCAGGGCTGGTGAGGGGAGGCCCACAGATAACACTGAAGCTTTCTTT,CRAGEGRPTDNTEAFF
TRBJ2-1,TRBV10-3,-,-,TGTGCCATCAGTGATTCGGGTCTCTCCTACAATGAGCAGTTCTTC,CAISDSGLSYNEQFF
TRBJ2-7,TRBV11-1,-,-,TGTGCCAGCAGCAGGCAAAGGGGCGGGATGTACGAGCAGTACTTC,CASSRQRGGMYEQYF
TRBJ1-1,TRBV29-1,once,TRBD1,TGCAGCGTTGAAGGCCAAGGACAGGGAATCACTGAAGCTTTCTTT,CSVEGQGQGITEAFF
TRBJ1-3,TRBV29-1,-,TRBD1,TGCAGCGCTAGACAGGGTGGGGACTACACCATATATTTT,CSARQGGDYTIYF
TRBJ1-5,TRBV2,many,-,TGTGCCAGCAGGGAGGGTGGTTGGAGCAATCAGCCCCAGCATTTT,CASREGGWSNQPQHF
TRBJ2-3,TRBV2,-,-,TGTGCCAGCAAGGGGAATGTAGATACGCAGTATTTT,CASKGNVDTQYF
TRBJ2-7,TRBV2,few,TRBD1,TGTGCCAGCTCACTCACAGGGGGCCGGTCCTACGAGCAGTACTTC,CASSLTGGRSYEQYF
TRBJ2-5,TRBV4-1,many,-,TGCGCCAGCAGCCAAGACAATCAGCAAGAGACCCAGTACTTC,CASSQDNQQETQYF
TRBJ1-3,TRBV7-9,-,TRBD1,TGTGCCAGCAGCCCTTCGGCCGGGACAGGGGAGGGACACACCATATATTTT,CASSPSAGTGEGHTIYF
TRBJ2-7,TRBV7-3,-,TRBD1,TGCGCCAGCAGCCAAGAGGGACAGGGAGGGCCGTACGAGCAGTACTTC,CASSQEGQGGPYEQYF
TRBJ1-5,TRBV9,many,-,TGTGCCAGCAGCGCCGCAGAAGGCAATCAGCCCCAGCATTTT,CASSAAEGNQPQHF
TRBJ1-2,TRBV7-9,many,-,TGTGCCAGCAGCTTAGGGGCCGCAAACAACACCTTC,CASSLGAANNTF
TRBJ2-5,TRBV29-1,-,-,TGCAGCGTTGACGTGAGGGGCAACCAAGAGACCCAGTACTTC,CSVDVRGNQETQYF
TRBJ1-5,TRBV7-9,many,TRBD1,TGTGCCAGCAGCTCCGACAGGGCTGGGAGCAATCAGCCCCAGCATTTT,CASSSDRAGSNQPQHF
TRBJ1-5,TRBV12-3/TRBV12-4,many,-,TGTGCCAGCAGTTTTCCAGGGATGAATCAGCCCCAGCATTTT,CASSFPGMNQPQHF
TRBJ2-5,TRBV27,few,-,TGTGCCAGCAGTTCCGTCCGGAGCGGCGAAGAGACCCAGTACTTC,CASSSVRSGEETQYF
TRBJ1-1,TRBV2,-,TRBD1,TGTGCCAGCAGTAATCAGGGGGCTGAAGCTTTCTTT,CASSNQGAEAFF
TRBJ1-5,TRBV6-1,-,-,TGTGCCGGCAGTGGGGGGAATCAGCCCCAGCATTTT,CAGSGGNQPQHF
TRBJ1-5,TRBV5-1,once,-,TGCGCCAGCAGCGTGACTAGCGGGAGCAATCAGCCCCAGCATTTT,CASSVTSGSNQPQHF
TRBJ2-7,TRBV19,many,-,TGTGCCAGTAGTACCATGGGTCAAACCACCTACGAGCAGTACTTC,CASSTMGQTTYEQYF
TRBJ2-7,TRBV28,-,-,TGTGCCAGCAGGGGACTGGGTGTCCACGAGCAGTACTTC,CASRGLGVHEQYF
TRBJ2-7,TRBV5-4,few,-,TGTGCCAGCAGCTCTTTCGGGAAGCTACTTTCCGAGCAGTACTTC,CASSSFGKLLSEQYF
TRBJ1-2,TRBV12-5,many,-,TGTGCTAGTGGCTCAAACCCGGACAGATTTAACTATGGCTACACCTTC,CASGSNPDRFNYGYTF
TRBJ2-7,TRBV29-1,-,TRBD2,TGCAGCGTGGCAAGACTAGCGGGGGCCTACGAGCAGTACTTC,CSVARLAGAYEQYF
TRBJ2-5,TRBV29-1,-,TRBD1,TGCAGCGGCTGGACAGGGGATGGGGAGACCCAGTACTTC,CSGWTGDGETQYF
TRBJ1-1,TRBV29-1,-,TRBD1,TGCAGCGCTACAGGGGATAACACTGAAGCTTTCTTT,CSATGDNTEAFF
TRBJ1-2,TRBV5-4,many,TRBD1,TGTGCCAGCAGACAGGCGGGACAGGGAGGGTATGGCTACACCTTC,CASRQAGQGGYGYTF
TRBJ2-7,TRBV11-3,-,TRBD2,TGTGCCAGCAGCCTACTAGCGGCCTCCTACGAGCAGTACTTC,CASSLLAASYEQYF
TRBJ1-1,TRBV6-6,few,-,TGTGCCAGCAGTTACTCGATACAGCTGAACACTGAAGCTTTCTTT,CASSYSIQLNTEAFF
TRBJ1-6,TRBV12-3/TRBV12-4,few,-,TGTGCCAGCAGTCCCGGTTTGCACGTCTCCGATTCATCCCTCCACTTT,CASSPGLHVSDSSLHF
TRBJ1-2,TRBV7-6,many,-,TGTGCCAGCAGCTTAGAAGCCGGGGGTAACTATGGCTACACCTTC,CASSLEAGGNYGYTF
TRBJ1-1,TRBV7-3,many,TRBD1,TGTGCCAGCAGCCCGACGACAGGGCTGAACACTGAAGCTTTCTTT,CASSPTTGLNTEAFF
TRBJ1-5,TRBV24-1,many,TRBD1,TGTGCCACCAGTGACGGGACAGGAACCATTCAGCCCCAGCATTTT,CATSDGTGTIQPQHF
TRBJ2-6,TRBV29-1,-,-,TGCAGCGTTGGACGGCCTGGCACAGGGGCCAACGTCCTGACTTTC,CSVGRPGTGANVLTF
TRBJ1-5,TRBV24-1,-,-,TGTGCCACAGGGTATAGCAATCAGCCCCAGCATTTT,CATGYSNQPQHF
TRBJ2-7,TRBV25-1,-,TRBD2,TGTGCCAGCAGTGAAGGGGCTAGCGGGAGAGATGACGAGCAGTACTTC,CASSEGASGRDDEQYF